These 21 T cell receptor beta chains came from one sample sequenced in a study of cytomegalovirus exposure and HLA in healthy donors. This PCR relied on a set of 60 Vbeta primers and 13 Jbeta primers. Sequenced by immunoSEQ multiplex PCR; TCRdb stores in-frame clones only, minus some. The sample lists 100,000 to 150,000 clones; about three quarters were seen once. Specimen: PBMCs. The receptors come from a human donor in good health.

This clone was seen just once. Other DNA sequences in this specimen translate into the identical CDR3. CDR3 coding DNA: TGCAGCGTCGGACAGGGCGATCAGCCCCAGCATTTT. The encoded protein is CSVGQGDQPQHF. This rearrangement joins TRBV29-1 to TRBJ1-5; 8 bases line up with TRBD1. Germline V gives CDR1 SQVTM, CDR2 ANQGSEA. The CDR3 runs to 12 residues. Trimming removed 6 bases from V and 5 bases from J; junction bases left unmatched: 3.

This rearrangement joins TRBV27 to TRBJ2-1; TRBD2 agrees at 11 bases. Per germline, CDR1 MNHEY and CDR2 SMNVEV (reference sequence). CDR3 length: 19 residues. V lost 3 bases to trimming and J lost 5 bases; unmatched junction nucleotides: 15. The CDR3 protein is CASSFLVAGGQGGDNEQFF. The CDR3 nucleotides are TGTGCCAGCAGTTTCTTGGTAGCGGGGGGGCAGGGGGGGGACAATGAGCAGTTCTTC.

V usage is TRBV5-6 and J usage is TRBJ1-2; 10 bases line up with TRBD1. The germline gives CDR1 SGHDT, CDR2 YYEEEE. The CDR3 is 16 amino acids. The trim removed 0 bases at V and 6 bases at J, leaving 8 bases unmatched. DNA for the CDR3: TGTGCCAGCAGCTTGGGACCGGGACAGGGGTACCATGGCTACACCTTC. It is translated as CASSLGPGQGYHGYTF.

The chain recombines TRBV9 with TRBJ2-1; TRBD2 agrees at 8 bases. Unmatched junction bases numbered 13, after V lost 8 bases and J lost 9 bases. This CDR3 is 14 amino acids long. In germline, CDR1 is SGDLS, CDR2 YYNGEE. CDR3 DNA sequence: TGTGCCAGTGGGGCCGGGGGGGGATATGGTGAGCAGTTCTTC. Its protein product is CASGAGGGYGEQFF.

The chain is built from TRBV2 and TRBJ2-5, with TRBD2 matching over 12 bases. Germline CDR1 reads SNHLY; CDR2 reads FYNNEI. The trim removed 6 bases at V and 11 bases at J, leaving 19 bases unmatched. This CDR3 spans 17 amino acids. The DNA of the CDR3 is TGTGCCAGCAGCACTTGGACTAGCGGGGACCTGGGTGGGGAGCAGTACTTC. It encodes CASSTWTSGDLGGEQYF.

J is TRBJ1-2 and V is TRBV12-5, with 8 bases identical to TRBD1. This CDR3 region has 13 residues. From germline, CDR1 is LGHNT and CDR2 FRNRAP. V shed 6 bases and J 8 bases; nucleotides not matched to a gene: 8. The DNA of the CDR3 is TGTGCTAGTGGCCCAGACAGGGGTGACGGCTACACCTTC. Translation gives CASGPDRGDGYTF. Looking up the rest from reference TRBV12-5 and TRBJ1-2 gives the full variable domain: DARVTQTPRHKVTEMGQEVTMRCQPILGHNTVFWYRQTMMQGLELLAYFRNRAPLDDSGMPKDRFSAEMPDATLATLKIQPSEPRDSAVYFCASGPDRGDGYTFGSGTRLTVV.

V usage is TRBV6-1 and J usage is TRBJ2-7, with 9 nucleotides matching TRBD1. This CDR3 comprises 19 residues. V lost 1 base to trimming and J lost 6 bases; unmatched junction nucleotides: 19. The germline CDR1 and CDR2 sequences are MNHNS and SASEGT. Written as DNA, the CDR3 is TGTGCCAGCAGTGAAGAAGTATTTAGGGTGGGGACAGGGTCGTCCGAGCAGTACTTC. Amino acids: CASSEEVFRVGTGSSEQYF.

The chain is built from TRBV2 and TRBJ2-2; possibly TRBD1 for D (6 bases). Between the trimmed V and J ends, which lost 10 bases and 0 bases, there was a span of 12 bases. Looked up from germline, CDR1 is SNHLY and CDR2 is FYNNEI. CDR3 length: 14 residues. CDR3 in DNA: TGTGCCACGAAACGGACAGCGAACACCGGGGAGCTGTTTTTT. Translated: CATKRTANTGELFF.

Remarks on this clone: The junction and the germline gene differ at one end; a read error may be behind it. Other DNA sequences of this sample code for an identical CDR3. The chain couples TRBV4-2 to TRBJ1-3, with D hard to call. This CDR3 comprises 18 residues. Germline V CDR1 and CDR2: LGHNA, YNFKEQ. The CDR3 sequence: CASSHVTSPGSSGNTIYF. CDR3 nucleotide sequence: TGTGCTAGCAGCCACGTCACCTCACCGGGTTCCTCTGGAAACACCATATATTTT.

The chain recombines TRBV5-4 with TRBJ1-2; no reliable D call. Germline loops: CDR1 SGHNT, CDR2 YYREEE (reference sequence). V was pared by 4 bases and J by 4 bases, with 17 bases between. The CDR3 contains 15 residues. CDR3 in amino acids: CASSPVLVGSYGYTF. CDR3 DNA: TGTGCCAGCAGCCCTGTACTGGTCGGGTCCTATGGCTACACCTTC.

This chain connects TRBV4-1 to TRBJ2-5, with 7 positions matching TRBD1. V lost 4 bases to trimming and J lost 11 bases; unmatched junction nucleotides: 25. The germline V gene encodes CDR1 MGHRA and CDR2 YSYEKL. The length of the CDR3 is 18 residues. CDR3 coding DNA: TGCGCCAGCAGCCGAACGGTGGACTTGGGACAGAGACCCTACGGGCAGTACTTC. It codes for CASSRTVDLGQRPYGQYF.

This clone appeared a single time. The chain joins TRBV29-1 to TRBJ2-7, with no clear D. The V end lost 4 bases, the J end lost 1 base, and 14 bases lay between the germline ends. The CDR3 extends over 14 amino acids. Germline-derived CDR1 and CDR2 are SQVTM and ANQGSEA. The CDR3 DNA is TGCAGCGTTGGCCATTACACGTCTTCCTACGAGCAGTACTTC. This translates into CSVGHYTSSYEQYF.

The rearrangement links TRBV5-4 to TRBJ2-2; 9 bases align to TRBD1. V shed 3 bases and J 6 bases; nucleotides not matched to a gene: 12. Germline CDR1 SGHNT, CDR2 YYREEE (reference sequence). The CDR3 consists of 17 residues. The CDR3 region has the DNA TGTGCCAGCAGCTACCGGGACAGGGAAGATATGTCCGGGGAGCTGTTTTTT. It codes for CASSYRDREDMSGELFF. Filled out from reference TRBV5-4 and TRBJ2-2, the complete variable domain reads ETGVTQSPTHLIKTRGQQVTLRCSSQSGHNTVSWYQQALGQGPQFIFQYYREEENGRGNFPPRFSGLQFPNYSSELNVNALELDDSALYLCASSYRDREDMSGELFFGEGSRLTVL.

The CDR3 is CASSQTSGGFRGQYF. The CDR3 DNA sequence: TGTGCCAGCAGCCAGACTAGCGGGGGGTTCCGTGGGCAGTACTTC. The J gene is TRBJ2-7, the V gene TRBV4-2, with 13 bases identical to TRBD2. The CDR3 has 15 residues. The junction had 8 bases not matched to a gene; V was cut back by 3 bases and J by 9 bases. Germline V gene data show CDR1 as LGHNA and CDR2 as YNFKEQ.

The CDR3 here is CASSPWGQGAGGYTF. The CDR3 nucleotides are TGTGCCAGCAGCCCCTGGGGACAGGGGGCAGGTGGCTACACCTTC. This sequence joins TRBV5-4 and TRBJ1-2; 12 bases line up with TRBD1. The CDR3 is made up of 15 amino acids. Germline lookup yields CDR1 SGHNT and CDR2 YYREEE (reference sequence). V lost 4 bases and J lost 7; bases outside the gene matches: 8.

The chain carries TRBV19 and TRBJ2-1; 8 bases match TRBD1. The germline CDR1 and CDR2 sequences are LNHDA and SQIVND (reference sequence). The CDR3 runs 16 residues. Trimming removed 3 bases from V and 4 bases from J; junction bases left unmatched: 8. Written as DNA, the CDR3 is TGTGCCAGTAGTATGCCGGGACAGGTCGTTTACAATGAGCAGTTCTTC. The encoded protein is CASSMPGQVVYNEQFF.

This chain joins TRBV28 and TRBJ2-6; tentative D call: TRBD2 (6 bases). The germline V and J ends were trimmed by 5 bases and 0 bases, with 17 bases remaining between them. The germline V gene has CDR1 MDHEN and CDR2 SYDVKM. The CDR3 length is 18 residues. The CDR3: CASSPRRGRSSGANVLTF. DNA of the CDR3: TGTGCCAGCAGTCCGCGCCGGGGGAGGAGCTCTGGGGCCAACGTCCTGACTTTC.

This chain links TRBV6-5 with TRBJ1-5; tentative D call: TRBD1 (6 bases). The germline gives CDR1 MNHEY, CDR2 SVGAGI. This CDR3 spans 14 amino acids. Between the trimmed V and J ends, which lost 5 bases and 2 bases, there was a span of 10 bases. CDR3 DNA sequence: TGTGCCAGCAGTACAGGGTTCGGCAATCAGCCCCAGCATTTT. The encoded protein is CASSTGFGNQPQHF.

This chain uses TRBV6-1 with TRBJ1-5; perhaps TRBD1 as D (5 bases). The CDR3 loop spans 14 amino acids. V dropped 5 bases and J dropped 5 bases, with 13 bases sitting between them. The germline CDR1 and CDR2 sequences are MNHNS and SASEGT. The CDR3 region is CASSTRQSHQPQHF. The CDR3 DNA reads as TGTGCCAGCAGTACCCGACAGTCACATCAGCCCCAGCATTTT.

The chain combines TRBV29-1 with TRBJ2-3; 8 bases line up with TRBD2. Germline V gives CDR1 SQVTM, CDR2 ANQGSEA. The V gene end was trimmed by 5 bases and the J gene end by 2 bases; junction bases not matched to a gene: 9. This CDR3 spans 15 amino acids. This chain's CDR3 is CSVRGERGPTDTQYF. CDR3 DNA sequence: TGCAGCGTTCGGGGGGAGCGGGGGCCCACAGATACGCAGTATTTT.

This chain connects TRBV7-2 to TRBJ1-1, with D hard to call. Germline lookup yields CDR1 SGHTA and CDR2 FQGNSA. This CDR3 is built from 15 residues. Deletions cut 5 bases from V and 2 bases from J, with 15 bases between. The CDR3 region has the DNA TGTGCCAGCAGCAATTCATGGACTGTCAACACTGAAGCTTTCTTT. Its translation: CASSNSWTVNTEAFF.